What follows are 17 T cell receptor beta chains derived from one specimen sequenced in a study of PD-1 blockade in classical Hodgkin lymphoma. As to time point: cycle 4 day 1 (C4D1), after less than seven weeks of nivolumab. Each of the patients experienced relapse following autologous stem cell transplantation, and their brentuximab vedotin exposure differed. TCRdb keeps only in-frame clones here, not all; method: immunoSEQ multiplex PCR. The sample contains around 92,000 clones, nearly 85% of which appear only once. The starting material was peripheral blood mononuclear cells (PBMCs), obtained before the fourth cycle of nivolumab. These receptors originate from a human donor with classical Hodgkin lymphoma.

This clone was seen a few times. CDR3 nucleotides: TGTGCCAGCAGCTTTAGCGTAGACAATGAGCAGTTCTTC. Amino acid sequence: CASSFSVDNEQFF. The chain joins TRBV7-2 to TRBJ2-1, with D tentatively TRBD2 (5 bases). The CDR3 consists of 13 residues. V was shortened by 3 bases and J by 5 bases, with 8 bases between the two germline ends. CDR1 is SGHTA, CDR2 FQGNSA, per germline.

The chain carries TRBV10-3 and TRBJ2-2; D ambiguous. Germline loops: CDR1 ENHRY, CDR2 SYGVKD. This CDR3 comprises 14 residues. V was pared by 7 bases and J by 6 bases, with 15 bases between. As DNA, the CDR3 is TGTGCCATCACTCTGTCCCCCGCGGCCGGGGAGCTGTTTTTT. As protein: CAITLSPAAGELFF.

The J gene is TRBJ2-3, the V gene TRBV19, with D unresolved. CDR1 and CDR2 (germline): LNHDA, SQIVND (reference sequence). V lost 7 bases to trimming and J lost 6 bases, with 5 bases between them. This CDR3 comprises 10 residues. DNA of the CDR3: TGTGCCAGTATAAGCGATACGCAGTATTTT. Its translation is CASISDTQYF.

The V gene is TRBV5-1, the J gene TRBJ2-2, with D uncertain. V gave up 5 bases and J gave up 0 bases, with 8 bases separating them. Germline V lookup: CDR1 SGHRS, CDR2 YFSETQ. This CDR3 spans 14 amino acids. The CDR3 DNA sequence: TGCGCCAGCAGAGAGACTTCGAACACCGGGGAGCTGTTTTTT. It encodes CASRETSNTGELFF.

J is TRBJ2-7 and V is TRBV6-1; 7 bases map to TRBD2. Per the germline V gene, CDR1 is MNHNS and CDR2 is SASEGT. V trimming: 2 bases; J trimming: 2 bases; junction bases outside the gene matches: 6. The CDR3 length is 15 residues. The CDR3 protein is CASSERASGTYEQYF. CDR3 coding DNA: TGTGCCAGCAGTGAACGGGCTAGCGGTACCTACGAGCAGTACTTC.

The chain uses TRBV19 and TRBJ2-7; possibly TRBD1 for D (7 bases). V shed 3 bases and J shed 3 bases, with 18 bases lying between them. This CDR3 has 16 amino acids. Germline V gives CDR1 LNHDA, CDR2 SQIVND (reference sequence). The CDR3 DNA reads TGTGCCAGTAGTATGGCCGCGGGGACAGATTACTACGAGCAGTACTTC. Amino acids: CASSMAAGTDYYEQYF. Supplemented by reference TRBV19 and TRBJ2-7, the full variable domain reads DGGITQSPKYLFRKEGQNVTLSCEQNLNHDAMYWYRQDPGQGLRLIYYSQIVNDFQKGDIAEGYSVSREKKESFPLTVTSAQKNPTAFYLCASSMAAGTDYYEQYFGPGTRLTVT.

The chain uses TRBV2 and TRBJ2-3, with D unresolved. The CDR3 is 13 residues long. The V and J ends lost 1 base and 10 bases respectively, with 12 bases between them. Germline V CDR1 and CDR2: SNHLY, FYNNEI. The CDR3 nucleotides read TGTGCCAGCAGTGAAGGGGCCCTTTTGGCGCAGTATTTT. Amino acid sequence: CASSEGALLAQYF.

The V and J genes are TRBV10-3 and TRBJ1-3; D perhaps matches TRBD1 (6 bases). V lost 10 bases and J 5 bases, leaving 12 bases between the germline ends. The CDR3 covers 12 residues. Per germline, CDR1 ENHRY and CDR2 SYGVKD. The CDR3 nucleotides are TGTGCCACCACAGGGTACAGAAACACCATATATTTT. Amino acids: CATTGYRNTIYF.

About this clone: The same CDR3 also results from other DNA sequences found in this sample. V and J are TRBV9 and TRBJ1-1; 9 positions match TRBD1. Germline lookup yields CDR1 SGDLS and CDR2 YYNGEE. Unmatched junction bases numbered 5, after V lost 3 bases and J lost 5 bases. This CDR3 is 14 amino acids long. The CDR3 nucleotides read TGTGCCAGCAGCGAACAGGGGGCGGGGACTGAAGCTTTCTTT. It translates to CASSEQGAGTEAFF.

The rearrangement joins TRBV6-1 to TRBJ1-1, with TRBD1 identical over 7 bases. The V segment lost 0 bases and the J segment 1 base; nucleotides outside the gene matches: 5. CDR3 length equals 16 residues. Germline CDR1 MNHNS, CDR2 SASEGT. CDR3: CASSEAGRGGNTEAFF. The DNA of the CDR3 is TGTGCCAGCAGTGAAGCAGGCAGGGGGGGGAACACTGAAGCTTTCTTT.

This chain links TRBV2 with TRBJ2-7, with 8 bases aligning to TRBD2. The germline V gene encodes CDR1 SNHLY and CDR2 FYNNEI. The CDR3 spans 15 residues. V trimming: 5 bases; J trimming: 1 base; junction bases outside the gene matches: 7. CDR3 residues: CASSSRTSRSYEQYF. CDR3 in DNA: TGTGCCAGCAGTTCGCGGACTAGCAGATCCTACGAGCAGTACTTC.

The chain combines TRBV10-3 with TRBJ1-3, with D possibly TRBD1 on 5 matching bases. The CDR3 length is 12 residues. The germline V gene encodes CDR1 ENHRY and CDR2 SYGVKD. V lost 2 bases and J lost 8, with 7 bases in between. CDR3 DNA sequence: TGTGCCATCAGTGAGGGGGCGGACACCATATATTTT. Its translation is CAISEGADTIYF.

The V and J genes are TRBV28 and TRBJ2-7; either TRBD1 or TRBD2 may supply D (5 bases each). The CDR3 has 14 amino acids. Trimming took off 6 bases at V and 5 bases at J, with 17 bases between the two ends. Germline-derived CDR1 and CDR2 are MDHEN and SYDVKM. In DNA, the CDR3 is TGTGCCAGCAGGGGTCAGAGGGGAAGGGACGAGCAGTACTTC. It specifies CASRGQRGRDEQYF.

As for this clone: A read error may produce the germline difference seen at one junction end. The chain recombines TRBV9 with TRBJ2-3, with TRBD2 matching 7 bases. In germline, CDR1 is SGDLS, CDR2 YYNGEE. The CDR3 runs to 16 residues. CDR3 sequence reads: CANSVGLAASTDTQYF. The CDR3 DNA reads as TGTGCCAACAGCGTAGGCCTAGCGGCTAGCACAGATACGCAGTATTTT.

The sample holds one count of this clone. The CDR3 region is CASRRVPGPTYEQYF. CDR3 bases: TGTGCCAGCAGACGCGTTCCGGGTCCCACCTACGAGCAGTACTTC. The rearrangement joins TRBV28 to TRBJ2-7; D unclear. V lost 6 bases and J 2 bases, leaving 17 bases between the germline ends. CDR1 is MDHEN, CDR2 SYDVKM, per germline. The CDR3 is 15 amino acids.

This clone was counted many times. The genes are TRBV14 and TRBJ2-1, with D possibly TRBD2 on 5 matching bases. The CDR3 is 13 amino acids. V was cut by 3 bases and J by 10 bases, with 13 bases left in between. Germline assignment: CDR1 SGHDN and CDR2 FVKESK. This chain's CDR3 is CASSHVSVTEQFF. The CDR3 region has the DNA TGTGCCAGCAGCCACGTTAGCGTAACGGAGCAGTTCTTC.

V gene TRBV2 combines with J gene TRBJ2-7, with a possible D match to TRBD1 (9 bases). V was clipped by 10 bases and J by 1 base, with 17 bases between them. The germline V gene has CDR1 SNHLY and CDR2 FYNNEI. The CDR3 contains 14 residues. DNA for the CDR3: TGTGCCACCTCGGGGGGGACAGGGTCCTACGAGCAGTACTTC. Its protein product is CATSGGTGSYEQYF.